This T cell receptor (beta chain) is from a study of T-cell reconstitution after alpha-beta-depleted transplantation in children. There are many counts of this clonotype. The V gene end was trimmed by 3 bases and the J gene end by 4 bases; junction bases not matched to a gene: 2. Germline loops: CDR1 SGHTA, CDR2 FQGTGA. This CDR3 spans 14 amino acids. The TCRbeta library incorporated unique molecular identifiers. TCRdb reanalysed the PCR reads using MiXCR and keeps one entry per CDR3 protein. The sample lists around 240,000 distinct CDR3 sequences; around 9.7% were seen once. Sequenced material: PBMCs from the stem cell graft donor, taken from the stem cell graft. The chain is built from TRBV7-3 and TRBJ1-1; TRBD1 agrees at 10 bases. The receptor's source is a human donor who donated a stem cell graft to a child with SCID. The CDR3 coding sequence is TGTGCCAGCAGCTTGACAGGGGGCCCCACTGAAGCTTTCTTT. Protein product: CASSLTGGPTEAFF.